This T cell receptor (beta chain) was obtained from a study of blood T cell repertoires in COVID-19 (dated by TCRdb to the early 2020s). Notes on the research overall: Samples from collaborators originated in the United States, Italy and Spain and spanned both the acute and convalescent phases of COVID-19. The prospective study material was composed of cDNA or gDNA derived from T cells, B-cell-depleted T cells, or PBMCs. Deeply sampled blood TCRbeta repertoires from subjects exposed to, actively infected with, or recovered from COVID-19 were included in the dataset. A freely available public database, intended as a resource for researchers studying the immune response to SARS-CoV-2, is where the repertoires were released. Samples were obtained from the ongoing ImmuneRACE study (first 160 participants) and from roughly 1,300 subjects provided by 6 global collaborators. The sample metadata nearly always contained a de-identified subject ID, COVID-19 status, age in years and sex. Where HLA class I and class II types were available, the types were taken from metadata supplied by the sample provider, not from assay-based typing. The investigation overall reported the following: The quantity of clinical and demographic metadata differed by source and by participant and was supplied without curation.

Whole blood was collected in K2EDTA tubes by collaborating institutions according to the institutions' own protocols. For TCRbeta analysis, collaborators shipped samples as frozen whole blood, isolated PBMCs, or DNA extracted from either of those sample types. Trimming costs V 2 bases and J 1 base, and their ends lie 11 bases apart. Including cysteine and phenylalanine, the CDR3 has 15 amino acids. The only DNA kept is the CDR3, 45 bases in frame from the first base. The germline V gene yields MNHEY for CDR1 and SVGAGI for CDR2. A remark on this clone: Which antigen it targets is not known. No quality values exist for individual bases; no much larger clone is one base distant.

TCRbeta CDR3 regions were amplified from genomic DNA by means of the immunoSEQ Assay, a bias-controlled multiplex PCR. Under the source paper's analysis protocol: Within the assay, amplification of reference gene primers was used to estimate how many nucleated cells each sample contained. To quantify the absolute abundance of each unique TCRbeta CDR3 rearrangement, sequence reads were collapsed and filtered. Productive Simpson clonality was computed per sample as the square root of Simpson's diversity index over productive rearrangements. The clones in this table, taken by TCRdb from immuneACCESS, are in-frame only. Not every clone is retained; where verified, under half of the shortfall comes from an unresolved V gene, and the cause of the rest is unknown. For V, J and clone size, that table is used; D and trimming come from the DNA. The sample contains approximately 66,000 clones, about 82% of them found a single time. The ten largest clones take up approximately 7% of the sample.

This sequence uses TRBV6-5 and TRBJ1-1; matching of 5 bases hints at TRBD1 as the D gene. The clonotype originates from a man aged 45-60 years with active COVID-19. The sequenced sample consisted of peripheral blood. The CDR3 in this case is CASSYLTRGNTEAFF. The DNA sequence is as follows: TGTGCCAGCAGTTACCTGACAAGGGGGAACACTGAAGCTTTCTTT.